There are many counts of the clone carrying this TCR beta chain. The germline CDR1 and CDR2 sequences are MNHEY and SVGAGI. The trim removed 0 bases at V and 0 bases at J, leaving 7 bases unmatched. The CDR3 is 18 amino acids. These data are taken from a study of identical twins. Each CDR3 protein gets one entry after TCRdb re-called the 5' RACE reads with MiXCR. This table has nearly 650,000 distinct CDR3 sequences, about 7.1% appearing once. Separately, the same data were catalogued under a study of yellow fever vaccine responses in identical twins.

Sequencing used PBMCs. This clonotype was obtained from a young woman in good health. The chain uses TRBV6-5 and TRBJ2-1; 8 bases align to TRBD1. The CDR3 reads CASSYSGTGRRSYNEQFF. The CDR3 DNA sequence: TGTGCCAGCAGTTACTCGGGGACAGGTCGGCGCTCCTACAATGAGCAGTTCTTC.